The TCR beta chain described here comes from a study of human T cells and chemical hapten exposure. A single record per CDR3 protein comes from TCRdb applying MiXCR to the RACE reads. The repertoire consists of about 180,000 distinct CDR3 sequences, with about 31% occurring once and the leading ten covering less than 3.5%. This CDR3 spans 15 amino acids. V lost 3 bases to trimming and J lost 5 bases, with 11 bases between them. Germline CDR1 is SEHNR and CDR2 is FQNEAQ (reference sequence). Time point given: pre-sensitization, week 0. Treatment: therapeutic diphenylcyclopropenone sensitization with weekly scalp DPC.

The clonotype originates from a woman aged 25 to 39 with alopecia areata. Some clones in this sample may be carry-over from other donors' samples. The sequences come from whole blood, collected in connection with sensitization to the hapten diphenylcyclopropenone (DPC). The V gene is TRBV7-9, the J gene TRBJ1-6; D might be TRBD1 (6 bases). This CDR3 reads CASSFGQGNNSPLHF. DNA for the CDR3: TGTGCCAGCAGCTTTGGCCAGGGGAATAATTCACCCCTCCACTTT. Looking up the rest from reference TRBV7-9 and TRBJ1-6 gives the full variable domain: DTGVSQNPRHKITKRGQNVTFRCDPISEHNRLYWYRQTLGQGPEFLTYFQNEAQLEKSRLLSDRFSAERPKGSFSTLEIQRTEQGDSAMYLCASSFGQGNNSPLHFGNGTRLTVT.